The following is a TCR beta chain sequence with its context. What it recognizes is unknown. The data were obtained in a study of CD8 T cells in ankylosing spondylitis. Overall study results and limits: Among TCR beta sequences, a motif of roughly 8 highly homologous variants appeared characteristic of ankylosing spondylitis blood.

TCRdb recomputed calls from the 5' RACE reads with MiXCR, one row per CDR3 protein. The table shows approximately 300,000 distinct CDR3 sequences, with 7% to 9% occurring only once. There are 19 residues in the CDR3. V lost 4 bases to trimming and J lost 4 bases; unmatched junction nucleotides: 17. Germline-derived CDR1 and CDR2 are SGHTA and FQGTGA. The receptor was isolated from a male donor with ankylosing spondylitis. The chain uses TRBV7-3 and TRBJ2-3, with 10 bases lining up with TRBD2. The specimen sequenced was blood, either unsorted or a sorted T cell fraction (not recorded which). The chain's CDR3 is CASSSRGRRASGGADTQYF. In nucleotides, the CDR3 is TGTGCCAGCAGCTCCAGGGGGCGGAGGGCTAGCGGGGGTGCAGATACGCAGTATTTT. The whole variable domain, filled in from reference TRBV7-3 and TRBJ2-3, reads GAGVSQTPSNKVTEKGKYVELRCDPISGHTALYWYRQSLGQGPEFLIYFQGTGAADDSGLPNDRFFAVRPEGSVSTLKIQRTERGDSAVYLCASSSRGRRASGGADTQYFGPGTRLTVL.